The sequence of this T cell receptor beta chain was determined in a study of OX40 agonist ivuxolimab in advanced cancers. This CDR3 contains 12 residues. Trimming cost V 1 base and J 4 bases, with 5 bases left between them. Per the germline V gene, CDR1 is SNHLY and CDR2 is FYNNEI. This clone appeared once. Baseline was the first blood sampling point, followed by cycle 4 day 1 and cycle 7 day 1. Some clones are missing from TCRdb's copy, which holds only in-frame ones; the method was immunoSEQ multiplex PCR. Here the sample spans more than 40,000 clones, around nine tenths being singletons. The receptor's source is an adult with an advanced solid tumor such as melanoma, head and neck, liver or kidney cancer. The sample was CD4+ or CD8+ T cells sorted from blood, taken in a trial of the OX40 agonist ivuxolimab. The chain links TRBV2 to TRBJ2-7; D not certain. CDR3 coding DNA: TGTGCCAGCAGTGAAGACGGGTACGAGCAGTACTTC. Its protein is CASSEDGYEQYF. The full variable domain, rest sourced from reference TRBV2 and TRBJ2-7, is EPEVTQTPSHQVTQMGQEVILRCVPISNHLYFYWYRQILGQKVEFLVSFYNNEISEKSEIFDDQFSVERPDGSNFTLKIRSTKLEDSAMYFCASSEDGYEQYFGPGTRLTVT.